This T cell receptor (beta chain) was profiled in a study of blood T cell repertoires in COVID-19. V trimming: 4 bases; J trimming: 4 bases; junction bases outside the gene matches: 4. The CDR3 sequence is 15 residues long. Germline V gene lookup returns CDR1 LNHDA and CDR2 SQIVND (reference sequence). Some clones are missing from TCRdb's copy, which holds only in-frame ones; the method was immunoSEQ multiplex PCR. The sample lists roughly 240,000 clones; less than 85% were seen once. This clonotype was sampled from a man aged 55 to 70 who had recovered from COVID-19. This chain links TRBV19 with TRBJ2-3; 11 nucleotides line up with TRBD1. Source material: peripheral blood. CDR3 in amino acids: CASSTGQGVADTQYF. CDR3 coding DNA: TGTGCCAGTAGTACGGGACAGGGGGTAGCAGATACGCAGTATTTT.